The 9 T cell receptor beta chains below come from one sample, sequenced in a study of identical twins (dated by TCRdb to about 2016). Preparation of the library involved 5' RACE. TCRdb shows the sequencer as Illumina HiSeq 2000. Using fastp trimming at Q25 and MiXCR clonotype assembly, TCRdb reanalyzed the public sequencing data and kept in-frame beta chains. Each entry merges the rows of one CDR3 protein and shows their most common DNA and genes. The table for this sample lists around 9 distinct CDR3 sequences. Specimen: CD4+ T cells sorted from blood. The receptors come from a woman aged 18 to 35 in good health. This table probably holds off-target reads from a library built for another chain.

About this clonotype itself: An end of the junction differs from the germline gene, which may be a read error. This chain joins TRBV2 and TRBJ1-5; TRBD1 might be the D (5 bases). There are 15 residues in the CDR3. Germline loops: CDR1 SNHLY, CDR2 FYNNEI. For the CDR3, the DNA is TGTGCAACAGGAAGGGCTAACTTTGGAAATGAGAAATTAACCTTT. Translating it yields CATGRANFGNEKLTF.

About this clonotype: One end of the junction fails to match germline, which may point to a read error. The genes are TRBV18 and TRBJ1-1; no clear D. The CDR3 sequence is 19 residues long. Germline V gene lookup returns CDR1 KGHSH and CDR2 LQKENI. CDR3 region: CASSPPVMNYGGSQGNLIF. CDR3 sequence (DNA): TGTGCCAGCTCACCACCGGTCATGAATTATGGAGGAAGCCAAGGAAATCTCATCTTT.

Regarding this clonotype: One end of the junction does not line up with germline, which may come from a read error. The V gene is TRBV13, the J gene TRBJ2-2; D ambiguous. CDR1 is PRHDT and CDR2 is FYEKMQ in the germline V gene (reference sequence). The CDR3 is 16 amino acids. The CDR3 coding sequence is TGTGCTCTTACAACCTCATTTTCTGGTGGCTACAATAAGCTGATTTTT. Translated: CALTTSFSGGYNKLIF. Looking up the rest from reference TRBV13 and TRBJ2-2 gives the full variable domain: AAGVIQSPRHLIKEKRETATLKCYPIPRHDTVYWYQQGPGQDPQFLISFYEKMQSDKGSIPDRFSAQQFSDYHSELNMSSLELGDSALYFCALTTSFSGGYNKLIFGEGSRLTVL.

The table lists this clonotype with a few counts. Germline and junction disagree at one end, which may indicate a read error. The rearrangement links TRBV5-1 to TRBJ1-1; no firm D call. The CDR3 spans 14 residues. The V gene's germline CDR1 is SGHRS and CDR2 YFSETQ. The CDR3 bases are TGCGCCAGCAGCTCTACCTCAGGAACCTACAAATACATCTTT. The encoded protein is CASSSTSGTYKYIF.

As regards this clonotype: One junction end disagrees with the germline gene, perhaps due to a read error. The genes are TRBV3-1 and TRBJ1-1, with D unclear. The CDR3 is made up of 15 amino acids. Germline CDR1 is LGHDT and CDR2 is YNNKEL (reference sequence). This CDR3 is CPFMTSGSGNTPLVF. The DNA of the CDR3 is TGTCCGTTCATGACATCAGGTTCAGGAAACACACCTCTTGTCTTT.

This clonotype was counted a few times. This sequence joins TRBV16 and TRAJ42. The J gene given here is an alpha-chain gene and does not go with a beta chain. The CDR3 has 10 residues. Germline CDR1 is KGHSY and CDR2 is FQNENV. The CDR3 bases are TGTGCCGGAAGCCAAGGAAATCTCATCTTT. Translating it yields CAGSQGNLIF.

This clonotype was detected only a few times. J is TRAJ4 and V is TRBV12-3 or TRBV12-4. This J call is from the alpha chain and mismatches a beta chain. CDR3 length: 13 amino acids. The DNA for the CDR3 is TGTGCCCGACGTCGGGGTGGCTACAATAAGCTGATTTTT. It yields the protein CARRRGGYNKLIF.

Concerning this clonotype itself: The junction departs from germline at one end; a sequencing error may be responsible. This rearrangement joins TRBV3-1 to TRBJ1-1; D remains ambiguous. The CDR3 has 15 residues. Germline V CDR1 and CDR2: LGHDT, YNNKEL (reference sequence). The CDR3 nucleotides read TGTGCTTTCGATGATTATGGAGGAAGCCAAGGAAATCTCATCTTT. Amino acid sequence: CAFDDYGGSQGNLIF. Full variable domain (rest looked up from reference TRBV3-1 and TRBJ1-1): DTAVSQTPKYLVTQMGNDKSIKCEQNLGHDTMYWYKQDSKKFLKIMFSYNNKELIINETVPNRFSPKSPDKAHLNLHINSLELGDSAVYFCAFDDYGGSQGNLIFGQGTRLTVV.

This clonotype has just a few counts. Germline is not matched at one junction end, which may reflect a read error. The chain employs TRBV2 and TRBJ1-6; D call uncertain. Germline V gene lookup returns CDR1 SNHLY and CDR2 FYNNEI. The CDR3 consists of 13 residues. CDR3 sequence reads: CASPETSGSRLTF. CDR3 sequence (DNA): TGTGCCAGCCCTGAAACCAGTGGCTCTAGGTTGACCTTT. Combining the CDR3 with reference TRBV2 and TRBJ1-6 gives the whole variable domain EPEVTQTPSHQVTQMGQEVILRCVPISNHLYFYWYRQILGQKVEFLVSFYNNEISEKSEIFDDQFSVERPDGSNFTLKIRSTKLEDSAMYFCASPETSGSRLTFGNGTRLTVT.